This section outlines one TCR beta chain sequence together with its context. Its antigen has not been determined. No much larger clone exists at a distance of one base, and base qualities are not known. These data come from a study of blood T cell repertoires in COVID-19 (dated by TCRdb to 2018 to 2020). For the wider study: Samples covering the acute and convalescent phases of COVID-19 were provided by collaborators in the United States, Italy and Spain. The material from the prospective study consisted of cDNA or gDNA derived from T cells, B-cell-depleted T cells, or PBMCs. Subjects who had been exposed to COVID-19, were actively infected with it, or had recovered from it provided the deeply sampled blood TCRbeta repertoires that made up the dataset. The repertoires were made available in a free public database intended to serve as a resource for research on the immune response to SARS-CoV-2. The samples were drawn from two sources: the first 160 participants of the ongoing ImmuneRACE study, and 1,000 to 1,500 subjects contributed by 6 global collaborators. The sample metadata nearly always contained a de-identified subject ID, COVID-19 status, age in years and sex. Where HLA class I and class II types were available, the types were taken from metadata supplied by the sample provider, not from assay-based typing. The paper as a whole reports these results and caveats: Clinical and demographic metadata were provided uncurated, with the amount varying by source and participant.

One collaborating source in Seattle enrolled patients during active infection and followed them longitudinally through the course of disease. Whole blood was collected in K2EDTA tubes by collaborating institutions according to the institutions' own protocols. For TCRbeta analysis, collaborators shipped samples in one of three forms: frozen whole blood, isolated PBMCs, or DNA extracted from either of those sample types. TCRbeta CDR3 regions were amplified from genomic DNA by means of the immunoSEQ Assay, a bias-controlled multiplex PCR. The paper's processing steps were these. Nucleated cell counts per sample were estimated from amplification of reference gene primers within the assay. To quantify the absolute abundance of each unique TCRbeta CDR3 rearrangement, sequence reads were collapsed and filtered. For each sample, productive Simpson clonality was calculated as the square root of Simpson's diversity index across productive rearrangements. This immuneACCESS table, as held by TCRdb, lists in-frame sequences with V and J called but not all clones. Of the missing ones, under half trace to an unresolved V gene in checked studies; the others have no known cause. V and J calls and clone size come straight from that table; D and trimming were deduced from the DNA. In all, the sample holds roughly 250,000 clones, and around 81% of those were seen once. Clones ranked in the top ten supply around a sixth of the sample.

The germline V gene sets CDR1 to MNHEY and CDR2 to SVGAGI. The CDR3 numbers 13 residues from cysteine through phenylalanine. The sequence is cut down to CDR3 DNA, 39 bases in frame from base 1. Trimming leaves V shorter by 7 bases and J shorter by 6 bases, with the junction holding 3 bases beyond the gene matches. The V gene is TRBV6-5 and the J gene is TRBJ1-4; TRBD1 agrees with 9 junctional bases. This clonotype was sampled from a person between 65 and 80 years old with COVID-19, enrolled during active disease. The sample comprised peripheral blood. In nucleotides, the sequence is TGTGCCAGCACCCGACAGGGGGATGAAAAACTGTTTTTT. This codes for CASTRQGDEKLFF.